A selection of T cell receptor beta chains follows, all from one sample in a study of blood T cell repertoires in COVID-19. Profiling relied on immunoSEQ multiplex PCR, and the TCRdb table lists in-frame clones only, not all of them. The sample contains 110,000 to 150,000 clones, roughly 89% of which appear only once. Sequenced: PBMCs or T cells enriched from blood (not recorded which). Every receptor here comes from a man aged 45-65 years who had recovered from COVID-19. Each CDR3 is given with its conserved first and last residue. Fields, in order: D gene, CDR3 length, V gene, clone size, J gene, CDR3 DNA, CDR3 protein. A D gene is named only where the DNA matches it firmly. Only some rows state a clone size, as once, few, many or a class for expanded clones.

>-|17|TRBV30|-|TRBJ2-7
TGTGCCTGGAGTAGGACTCGGCTAGCGCTCAGCTCCTACGAGCAGTACTTC
CAWSRTRLALSSYEQYF
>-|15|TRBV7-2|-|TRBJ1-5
TGTGCCAGCAGCTTTGGGCAGGGAAGCAATCAGCCCCAGCATTTT
CASSFGQGSNQPQHF
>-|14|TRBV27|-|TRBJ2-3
TGTGCCAGCAGTTTAAAGGGGTATACAGATACGCAGTATTTT
CASSLKGYTDTQYF
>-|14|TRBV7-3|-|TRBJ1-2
TGTGCCAGCAGTAAACGTACAGGGAACTATGGCTACACCTTC
CASSKRTGNYGYTF
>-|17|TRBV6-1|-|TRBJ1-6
TGTGCCAGCAGTGAAAAGAACAGGGAAGTCTATAATTCACCCCTCCACTTT
CASSEKNREVYNSPLHF
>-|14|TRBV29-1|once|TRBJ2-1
TGCAGCGTTTTACCTCCACAACTATTCAATGAGCAGTTCTTC
CSVLPPQLFNEQFF
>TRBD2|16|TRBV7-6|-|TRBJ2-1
TGTGCCAGCAGCGCCGAGACTAGCAACCAGTTAAATGAGCAGTTCTTC
CASSAETSNQLNEQFF
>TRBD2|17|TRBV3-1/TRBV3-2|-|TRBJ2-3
TGTGCCAGCAGCCGTAAGACTAGCGGGGGGAGTTCAGATACGCAGTATTTT
CASSRKTSGGSSDTQYF
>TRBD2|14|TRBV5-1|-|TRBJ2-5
TGCGCCAGCAGCAACGGGGGGTCTCAAGAGACCCAGTACTTC
CASSNGGSQETQYF
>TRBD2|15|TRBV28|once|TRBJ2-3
TGTGCCAGCAGGCGGACTAGCGGCCCCGTAGATACGCAGTATTTT
CASRRTSGPVDTQYF
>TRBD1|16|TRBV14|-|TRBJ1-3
TGTGCCAGCAGCCAAGTCCAGGGGGCAGTTGGAAACACCATATATTTT
CASSQVQGAVGNTIYF
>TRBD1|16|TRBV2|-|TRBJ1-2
TGTGCCAGCAGTGACTCGGTGGGACAGGGGGCTAATGGCTACACCTTC
CASSDSVGQGANGYTF
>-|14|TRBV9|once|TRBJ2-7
TGTGCCAGCAGCTTCGGGACTCCCCGGGGGGAGCAGTACTTC
CASSFGTPRGEQYF
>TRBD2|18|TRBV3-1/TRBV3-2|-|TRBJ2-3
TGTGCCAGCAGCCACCTCTTAGTTAGCGGGGGGGCCATAGATACGCAGTATTTT
CASSHLLVSGGAIDTQYF
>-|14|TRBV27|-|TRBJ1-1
TGTGCCAGCAGATGGAAACAGGTTAGCACTGAAGCTTTCTTT
CASRWKQVSTEAFF
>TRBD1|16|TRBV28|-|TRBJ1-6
TGTGCCAGCAGTACCAGGGGGCAGGGGCTGAGAGGGGCCCTCCACTTT
CASSTRGQGLRGALHF
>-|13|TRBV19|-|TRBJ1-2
TGTGCCAGTACCAACCAGGGCATTGGCGGCTACACCTTC
CASTNQGIGGYTF
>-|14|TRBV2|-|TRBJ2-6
TGTGCCAGCAAGCCAGGGACTGGGGCCAACGTCCTGACTTTC
CASKPGTGANVLTF
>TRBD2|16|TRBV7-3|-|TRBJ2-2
TGTGCCAGCAGCCCGGGACTAGCGGCGAACACCGGGGAGCTGTTTTTT
CASSPGLAANTGELFF
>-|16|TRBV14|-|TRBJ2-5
TGTGCCAGCAGCAAGTTCCTTCGAGGACAGCAAGAGACCCAGTACTTC
CASSKFLRGQQETQYF
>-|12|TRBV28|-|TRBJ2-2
TGTGCCAGCAGTCTAGGGGTAGGGGAGCTGTTTTTT
CASSLGVGELFF
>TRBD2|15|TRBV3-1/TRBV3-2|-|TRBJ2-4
TGTGCCAGCAGCCGAAGCGGGAGGGTAAAAAACATTCAGTACTTC
CASSRSGRVKNIQYF
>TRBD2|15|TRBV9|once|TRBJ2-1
TGTGCCAGCAGCGAAGGACTAGCGGGAGCCAATGAGCAGTTCTTC
CASSEGLAGANEQFF
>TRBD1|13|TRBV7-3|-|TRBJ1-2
TGTGCCAGCAGCCCTGGGACAGGCTATGGCTACACCTTC
CASSPGTGYGYTF
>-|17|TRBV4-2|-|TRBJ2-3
TGTGCCAGCAGCCTTCTAGGTGGGGGGGCAGATACAGATACGCAGTATTTT
CASSLLGGGADTDTQYF
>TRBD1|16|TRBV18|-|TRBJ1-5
TGTGCCAGCTCTCGGACAGGGATGGATAGCAATCAGCCCCAGCATTTT
CASSRTGMDSNQPQHF
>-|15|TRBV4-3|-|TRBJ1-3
TGCGCCAGCAGCCAAGATTCTCGGGAGGGAAACACCATATATTTT
CASSQDSREGNTIYF
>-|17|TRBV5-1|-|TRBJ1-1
TGCGCCAGCAGTGAAAGAGTGGGGGGAGCCCTGAACACTGAAGCTTTCTTT
CASSERVGGALNTEAFF
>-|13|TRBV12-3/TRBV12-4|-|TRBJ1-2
TGTGCCAGCGGGCCCCAGGGGACCCATGGCTACACCTTC
CASGPQGTHGYTF
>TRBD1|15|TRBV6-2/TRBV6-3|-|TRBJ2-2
TGTGCCAGCCGCCCCGGGACAGGATCCACCGGGGAGCTGTTTTTT
CASRPGTGSTGELFF
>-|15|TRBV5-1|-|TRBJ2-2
TGCGCCAGCAGCCTCGGGGACTTCGGCACCGGGGAGCTGTTTTTT
CASSLGDFGTGELFF
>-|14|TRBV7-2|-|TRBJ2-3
TGTGCCAGCAGCGCAGGGGCAGTCCCAGATACGCAGTATTTT
CASSAGAVPDTQYF
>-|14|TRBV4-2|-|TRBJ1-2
TGTGCCAGCAGCCAAGATCCTGGAGGGCTCGGCTACACCTTC
CASSQDPGGLGYTF
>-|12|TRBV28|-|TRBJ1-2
TGTGCCAGCAGTTTTGAGGGTTCTGGCTACACCTTC
CASSFEGSGYTF
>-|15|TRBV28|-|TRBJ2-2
TGTGCCAGCAGTTTCCGGACTTACCCCACCGGGGAGCTGTTTTTT
CASSFRTYPTGELFF
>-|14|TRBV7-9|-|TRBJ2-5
TGTGCCAGCAGGCCACAGGGTAGGGGGGAGACCCAGTACTTC
CASRPQGRGETQYF
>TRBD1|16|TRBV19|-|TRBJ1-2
TGTGCCAGTAATACCGGGACAGGGGTTGGGAACTATGGCTACACCTTC
CASNTGTGVGNYGYTF
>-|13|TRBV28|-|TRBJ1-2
TGTGCCAGCAGTAACAGGCCAGACTATGGCTACACCTTC
CASSNRPDYGYTF
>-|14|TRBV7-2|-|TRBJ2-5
TGTGCCAGCAGCAAAAACGGGTTCCAAGAGACCCAGTACTTC
CASSKNGFQETQYF
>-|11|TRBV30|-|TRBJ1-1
TGTGCCTGGAGTGCCTCAAGACTTAGCTTCTTT
CAWSASRLSFF
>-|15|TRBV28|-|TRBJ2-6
TGTGCCAGCAGTTTCCGAGGTTCTGGGGCCAACGTCCTGACTTTC
CASSFRGSGANVLTF
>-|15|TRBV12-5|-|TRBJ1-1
TGTGCTAGTGGTTTGCCACTGGGGGCGAACACTGAAGCTTTCTTT
CASGLPLGANTEAFF
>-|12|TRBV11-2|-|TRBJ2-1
TGTGCCAGCAGATTTAGAACCAATGAGCAGTTCTTC
CASRFRTNEQFF
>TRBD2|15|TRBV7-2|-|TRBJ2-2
TGTGCCAGCAGCATCGGGACTAGCGGGAGCCGGGAGCTGTTTTTT
CASSIGTSGSRELFF
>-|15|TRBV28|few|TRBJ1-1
TGTGCCAGCACCTCCCGAGGACAGAAGAACACTGAAGCTTTCTTT
CASTSRGQKNTEAFF
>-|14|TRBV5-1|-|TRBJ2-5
TGCGCCAGCAGCTTGACTAGCCCACAAGAGACCCAGTACTTC
CASSLTSPQETQYF
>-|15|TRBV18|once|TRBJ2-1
TGTGCCAGCTCATTCGGAGAGTCCGGCTACAATGAGCAGTTCTTC
CASSFGESGYNEQFF
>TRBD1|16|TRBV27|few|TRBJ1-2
TGTGCCAGCAGTCGAAAGGGGGCCCAAACGACCTATGGCTACACCTTC
CASSRKGAQTTYGYTF
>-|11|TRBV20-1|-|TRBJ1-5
TGCCGCGCGGGTGGCAATCAGCCCCAGCATTTT
CRAGGNQPQHF
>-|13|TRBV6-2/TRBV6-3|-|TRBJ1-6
TGTGCCAGCAGTTACCCAGGGAATTCACCCCTCCACTTT
CASSYPGNSPLHF
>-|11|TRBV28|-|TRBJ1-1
TGTGCCAGCAGCGATCATAGAGTAGCTTTCTTT
CASSDHRVAFF
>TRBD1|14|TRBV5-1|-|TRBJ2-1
TGCGCCAGCAGCTTGGGACAGGGATACAATGAGCAGTTCTTC
CASSLGQGYNEQFF
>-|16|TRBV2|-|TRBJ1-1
TGTGCCAGCAGTGAAGAAAGGCGAGCGGGACACCCTGAAGCTTTCTTT
CASSEERRAGHPEAFF
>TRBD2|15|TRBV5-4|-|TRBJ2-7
TGTGCCAGCAGCTTAGCTAGCGGGAGCTCCTACGAGCAGTACTTC
CASSLASGSSYEQYF